The rows below give T cell receptor beta chains drawn from one sample of a study of beta chain features in type 1 diabetes. Measured with immunoSEQ multiplex PCR; TCRdb has only the in-frame clones, and not every one. Altogether under 450,000 clones are present, more than 11% being singletons, with the ten largest covering under 0.04%. The sample comprised naive CD4+ T cells from blood. Receptor source: a man aged 30 to 39 in good health. Both conserved end residues are part of each CDR3. The order of the fields is J gene, D gene, clone size, V gene, CDR3 DNA, CDR3 protein. D genes are given only for firm matches. Not all rows give a size; the values are once, few, many and, for expanded clones, a class.

>TRBJ1-3|TRBD1|.|TRBV15
TGTGCCACCAGCGGGACAGGGAATGGCGGAAACACCATATATTTT
CATSGTGNGGNTIYF
>TRBJ2-3|TRBD2|few|TRBV7-3
TGTGCCAGCAGACTAGCGGTTAGCACAGATACGCAGTATTTT
CASRLAVSTDTQYF
>TRBJ1-3|.|few|TRBV14
TGTGCCAGCAGCCAAGTCGTTCGCTCTGGAAACACCATATATTTT
CASSQVVRSGNTIYF
>TRBJ2-5|.|.|TRBV15
TGTGCCACCAGCAGAGGGGGGCCGGTGAAGACCCAGTACTTC
CATSRGGPVKTQYF
>TRBJ2-4|.|few|TRBV15
TGTGCCACCAGCCCGGGACTGCCTTTGGACATTCAGTACTTC
CATSPGLPLDIQYF
>TRBJ2-3|.|once|TRBV27
TGTGCCAGCAGTTTATCCTTGGCTAGCCACACGGATACGCAGTATTTT
CASSLSLASHTDTQYF
>TRBJ1-2|.|few|TRBV7-3
TGTGCCAGCAGCTTGGGGGGACCGTATGGCTACACCTTC
CASSLGGPYGYTF
>TRBJ2-5|TRBD2|few|TRBV4-1
TGCGCCAGCAGCCAAATGGAACTAGCGTCTGTAACCCAGTACTTC
CASSQMELASVTQYF
>TRBJ1-4|.|few|TRBV25-1
TGTGCCAGCAGTTACTCCGGGACGCCCGAGAGACTGTTTTTT
CASSYSGTPERLFF
>TRBJ2-3|.|few|TRBV7-3
TGTGCCAGCAGCTTAGGGGTAAACACAGATACGCAGTATTTT
CASSLGVNTDTQYF
>TRBJ2-7|.|.|TRBV7-6
TGTGCCAGCAGCTTAGCACCGGGGGAATCCTACGAGCAGTACTTC
CASSLAPGESYEQYF
>TRBJ2-2|.|.|TRBV5-4
TGTGCCAGCAGGCGGACAGATACTGGAACCGGGGAGCTGTTTTTT
CASRRTDTGTGELFF
>TRBJ1-1|.|.|TRBV2
TGTGCCAGCAGTGAAGCGGCCAACACTGAAGCTTTCTTT
CASSEAANTEAFF
>TRBJ2-3|.|few|TRBV7-9
TGTGCCAGCAGCTCCCGGACTGGAGGGAGCACAGATACGCAGTATTTT
CASSSRTGGSTDTQYF
>TRBJ2-3|.|.|TRBV11-2
TGTGCCAGCAGCTTAGATCGAAGGACCGCCACAGATACGCAGTATTTT
CASSLDRRTATDTQYF
>TRBJ1-2|.|few|TRBV23-1
TGCGCCAGCAGTCAAGTTCTTCCTTCCGGCTACACCTTC
CASSQVLPSGYTF
>TRBJ1-2|.|.|TRBV7-2
TGTGCCAGCAGCTTAGTGTCGGGGACCGGTGGCTACACCTTC
CASSLVSGTGGYTF
>TRBJ2-1|TRBD2|.|TRBV7-9
TGTGCCAGCAGCGTTCTAGCGGGAGGGTACAATGAGCAGTTCTTC
CASSVLAGGYNEQFF
>TRBJ2-5|TRBD2|few|TRBV4-1
TGCGCCAGCAGCCAAGAACCGGGACTAGCGGGGGTGTTGGGAGAGACCCAGTACTTC
CASSQEPGLAGVLGETQYF
>TRBJ2-7|TRBD2|.|TRBV7-2
TGTGCCAGCAGGACTAGCCTCAGCTCCTACGAGCAGTACTTC
CASRTSLSSYEQYF
>TRBJ2-1|TRBD1|.|TRBV4-3
TGCGCCAGCAGCCTACAGACAGGGGCCTACAATGAGCAGTTCTTC
CASSLQTGAYNEQFF
>TRBJ2-3|.|few|TRBV7-2
TGTGCCAGCAGCTTAGCGGGGCACTACACAGATACGCAGTATTTT
CASSLAGHYTDTQYF
>TRBJ2-3|.|few|TRBV7-9
TGTGCCAGCAGCTCCTTGGCGGGATTGGTTACAGATACGCAGTATTTT
CASSSLAGLVTDTQYF
>TRBJ2-3|TRBD2|.|TRBV6-6
TGTGCCAGCAGTTACTCGAAGCGGGGGGTAAGGGATACGCAGTATTTT
CASSYSKRGVRDTQYF
>TRBJ1-2|.|.|TRBV5-1
TGCGCCAGCAGCTTGGACAGGAGTGTGTATGGCTACACCTTC
CASSLDRSVYGYTF
>TRBJ2-7|TRBD1|.|TRBV7-2
TGTGCCAGCAGCTTACTCCGGGACAGGGTCCACGAGCAGTACTTC
CASSLLRDRVHEQYF
>TRBJ2-7|.|few|TRBV5-4
TGTGCCAGCAGCTTGGAGGGAGCCGAGCAGTACTTC
CASSLEGAEQYF
>TRBJ2-7|TRBD1|.|TRBV11-2
TGTGCCAGCAGCAAACGGCCGGGACAGTTTGCTGACTACGAGCAGTACTTC
CASSKRPGQFADYEQYF
>TRBJ2-5|TRBD2|.|TRBV7-2
TGTGCCAGCAGCTTACCCACTAGCGGGACTGAGACCCAGTACTTC
CASSLPTSGTETQYF
>TRBJ2-2|TRBD1|.|TRBV5-4
TGTGCCAGCAGCCTCCAAGCCGACAGGGTGGGCGGGGAGCTGTTTTTT
CASSLQADRVGGELFF
>TRBJ2-3|.|.|TRBV9
TGTGCCAGCAGCCCAGGTTTTACGCAGTATTTT
CASSPGFTQYF
>TRBJ2-7|.|.|TRBV15
TGTGCCACCAGCAGAGATCCCGGGGGACCCTACGAGCAGTACTTC
CATSRDPGGPYEQYF
>TRBJ2-1|.|few|TRBV11-2
TGTGCCAGCAGCTTAGTTGCTGCGAATGAGCAGTTCTTC
CASSLVAANEQFF
>TRBJ2-7|.|.|TRBV5-6
TGTGCCAGCAGCTTAGGACAGAGGTTCTACGAGCAGTACTTC
CASSLGQRFYEQYF
>TRBJ2-2|.|once|TRBV15
TGTGCCACCAGCCGGACCAGGGGTAGCACCGGGGAGCTGTTTTTT
CATSRTRGSTGELFF
>TRBJ1-2|.|once|TRBV20-1
TGCAGTGTAATTTTCGGCTACACCTTC
CSVIFGYTF
>TRBJ1-4|.|.|TRBV7-2
TGTGCCAGCCAGGGCACACCGAATGAAAAACTGTTTTTT
CASQGTPNEKLFF
>TRBJ2-1|TRBD2|few|TRBV5-4
TGTGCCAGCAGCTTTCGGCTAGCGGGGTACAATGAGCAGTTCTTC
CASSFRLAGYNEQFF
>TRBJ2-1|TRBD1|.|TRBV10-3
TGTGCCATCAGTAACAGGGGAAGCAATGAGCAGTTCTTC
CAISNRGSNEQFF
>TRBJ2-1|TRBD2|many|TRBV2
TGTGCCAGCACGGATAGCGGGGCACACAATGAGCAGTTCTTC
CASTDSGAHNEQFF